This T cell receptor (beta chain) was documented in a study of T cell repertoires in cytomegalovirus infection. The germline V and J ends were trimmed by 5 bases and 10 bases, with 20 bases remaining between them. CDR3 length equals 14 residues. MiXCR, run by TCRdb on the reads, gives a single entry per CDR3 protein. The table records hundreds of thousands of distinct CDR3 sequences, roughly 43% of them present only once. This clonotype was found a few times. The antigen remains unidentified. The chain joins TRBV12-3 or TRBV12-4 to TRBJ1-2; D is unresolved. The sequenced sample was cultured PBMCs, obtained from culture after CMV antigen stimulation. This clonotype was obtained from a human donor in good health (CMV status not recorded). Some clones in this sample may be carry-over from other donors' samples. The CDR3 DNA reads TGTGCCAGCAGTAATCCGGACCAGTTGAGAGTCTACACCTTC. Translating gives CASSNPDQLRVYTF.